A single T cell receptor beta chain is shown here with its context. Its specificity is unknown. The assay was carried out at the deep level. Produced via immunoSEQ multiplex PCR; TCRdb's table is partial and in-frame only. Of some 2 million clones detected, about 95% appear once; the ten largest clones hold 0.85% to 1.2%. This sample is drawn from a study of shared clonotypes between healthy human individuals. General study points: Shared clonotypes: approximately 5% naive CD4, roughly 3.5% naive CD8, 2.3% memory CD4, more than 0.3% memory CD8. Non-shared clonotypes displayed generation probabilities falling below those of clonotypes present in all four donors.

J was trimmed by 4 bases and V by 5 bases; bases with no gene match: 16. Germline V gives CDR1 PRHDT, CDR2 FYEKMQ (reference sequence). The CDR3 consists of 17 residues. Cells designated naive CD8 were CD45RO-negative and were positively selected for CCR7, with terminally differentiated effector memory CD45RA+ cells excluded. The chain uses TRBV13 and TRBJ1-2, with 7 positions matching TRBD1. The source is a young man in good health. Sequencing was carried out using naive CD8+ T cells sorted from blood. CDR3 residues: CASSHGQESVLPYGYTF. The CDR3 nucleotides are TGTGCCAGCAGCCACGGACAGGAATCCGTTCTCCCCTATGGCTACACCTTC.